These T cell receptor beta chains were read from a single sample in a study of cytomegalovirus exposure and HLA in healthy donors. The protocol was immunoSEQ multiplex PCR, while the TCRdb copy is restricted to in-frame clones and leaves out a portion. Among about 100,000 clones listed, roughly 75% were seen once. The sample taken for sequencing was PBMCs. Source of these receptors: a male donor in good health and CMV-seropositive. CDR3s leave out the opening cysteine and the closing phenylalanine or tryptophan. A D gene is named only where the DNA matches it firmly.

cdr3_aa: ASSELWTGGYEQY
v_call: TRBV6-1
j_call: TRBJ2-7
d_call: NA
cdr3_length: 13

cdr3_aa: ASSLGRSSGGPQETQY
v_call: TRBV5-4
j_call: TRBJ2-5
d_call: TRBD2
cdr3_length: 16

cdr3_aa: AWSGLAGGGTQY
v_call: TRBV30
j_call: TRBJ2-3
d_call: TRBD2
cdr3_length: 12

cdr3_aa: ASSQGLAGGPGDTQY
v_call: TRBV4-3
j_call: TRBJ2-3
d_call: TRBD2
cdr3_length: 15

cdr3_aa: ASSSPGQGG
v_call: TRBV7-8
j_call: TRBJ2-7
d_call: TRBD1
cdr3_length: 9

cdr3_aa: AISRDKYGYT
v_call: TRBV10-3
j_call: TRBJ1-2
d_call: NA
cdr3_length: 10

cdr3_aa: ASSLSGSVTYEQY
v_call: TRBV5-4
j_call: TRBJ2-7
d_call: NA
cdr3_length: 13

cdr3_aa: ASSLNQGDTQY
v_call: TRBV5-1
j_call: TRBJ2-3
d_call: NA
cdr3_length: 11

cdr3_aa: ASSLPGTGGPYEQY
v_call: TRBV28
j_call: TRBJ2-7
d_call: TRBD1
cdr3_length: 14

cdr3_aa: ASSSLGTVNQPQH
v_call: TRBV7-9
j_call: TRBJ1-5
d_call: NA
cdr3_length: 13

cdr3_aa: ASSQVTRADEQY
v_call: TRBV14
j_call: TRBJ2-7
d_call: NA
cdr3_length: 12

cdr3_aa: ASSRTGQGLTNEKLF
v_call: TRBV14
j_call: TRBJ1-4
d_call: TRBD1
cdr3_length: 15

cdr3_aa: ASSLTPRASGVKGDEQF
v_call: TRBV7-3
j_call: TRBJ2-1
d_call: NA
cdr3_length: 17

cdr3_aa: ASSLLPEAF
v_call: TRBV5-8
j_call: TRBJ1-1
d_call: NA
cdr3_length: 9

cdr3_aa: ASSFQVNGYT
v_call: TRBV21-1
j_call: TRBJ1-2
d_call: NA
cdr3_length: 10

cdr3_aa: ASSSGQGLPLEEQY
v_call: TRBV5-1
j_call: TRBJ2-7
d_call: TRBD1
cdr3_length: 14

cdr3_aa: ASSPSSRAYEQY
v_call: TRBV5-4
j_call: TRBJ2-7
d_call: NA
cdr3_length: 12

cdr3_aa: AIGGLPGGETQY
v_call: TRBV10-3
j_call: TRBJ2-5
d_call: NA
cdr3_length: 12

cdr3_aa: ASSPRRGQGGYT
v_call: TRBV6-5
j_call: TRBJ1-2
d_call: TRBD1
cdr3_length: 12

cdr3_aa: ASSPTGQGDQPQH
v_call: TRBV5-1
j_call: TRBJ1-5
d_call: TRBD1
cdr3_length: 13

cdr3_aa: ASSEGGVLRGGYT
v_call: TRBV6-1
j_call: TRBJ1-2
d_call: NA
cdr3_length: 13

cdr3_aa: ASSPDGGGYNEQF
v_call: TRBV18
j_call: TRBJ2-1
d_call: TRBD2
cdr3_length: 13

cdr3_aa: ASSLAAGDNYGYT
v_call: TRBV7-3
j_call: TRBJ1-2
d_call: NA
cdr3_length: 13

cdr3_aa: ASSLGGRGRQETQY
v_call: TRBV5-4
j_call: TRBJ2-5
d_call: NA
cdr3_length: 14

cdr3_aa: ATSRGHRTYTEAF
v_call: TRBV15
j_call: TRBJ1-1
d_call: NA
cdr3_length: 13

cdr3_aa: ASSDSGTSNEQF
v_call: TRBV6-4
j_call: TRBJ2-1
d_call: TRBD2
cdr3_length: 12

cdr3_aa: ASSGGGLNTEAF
v_call: TRBV25-1
j_call: TRBJ1-1
d_call: NA
cdr3_length: 12

cdr3_aa: ASSPGGAGELF
v_call: TRBV6-1
j_call: TRBJ2-2
d_call: TRBD2
cdr3_length: 11

cdr3_aa: ASSQGRLAGSNYEQY
v_call: TRBV4-2
j_call: NA
d_call: TRBD2
cdr3_length: 15

cdr3_aa: ASSRTNYPGLAGVTGELF
v_call: TRBV4-1
j_call: TRBJ2-2
d_call: TRBD2
cdr3_length: 18

cdr3_aa: ASRVAGIARETQY
v_call: TRBV5-4
j_call: TRBJ2-5
d_call: NA
cdr3_length: 13

cdr3_aa: STSDYNEQF
v_call: TRBV20-1
j_call: TRBJ2-1
d_call: NA
cdr3_length: 9

cdr3_aa: ASSPGLAGGRIRELF
v_call: TRBV7-3
j_call: TRBJ2-2
d_call: TRBD2
cdr3_length: 15

cdr3_aa: ASSKGLAGTDTQY
v_call: TRBV7-7
j_call: TRBJ2-3
d_call: TRBD2
cdr3_length: 13

cdr3_aa: ATSRDRGYEQY
v_call: TRBV15
j_call: TRBJ2-7
d_call: TRBD1
cdr3_length: 11

cdr3_aa: ASSRRLGRGQETQY
v_call: TRBV5-4
j_call: TRBJ2-5
d_call: NA
cdr3_length: 14

cdr3_aa: ASSPRGVGEQF
v_call: TRBV5-6
j_call: TRBJ2-1
d_call: TRBD2
cdr3_length: 11

cdr3_aa: ASSVEGEKLF
v_call: TRBV9
j_call: TRBJ1-4
d_call: NA
cdr3_length: 10

cdr3_aa: ASSVTGSRYT
v_call: TRBV9
j_call: TRBJ1-2
d_call: NA
cdr3_length: 10

cdr3_aa: ASSLGTGYGYT
v_call: TRBV11-2
j_call: TRBJ1-2
d_call: TRBD1
cdr3_length: 11

cdr3_aa: ASNNRGLAAQETQY
v_call: TRBV11-2
j_call: TRBJ2-5
d_call: TRBD2
cdr3_length: 14